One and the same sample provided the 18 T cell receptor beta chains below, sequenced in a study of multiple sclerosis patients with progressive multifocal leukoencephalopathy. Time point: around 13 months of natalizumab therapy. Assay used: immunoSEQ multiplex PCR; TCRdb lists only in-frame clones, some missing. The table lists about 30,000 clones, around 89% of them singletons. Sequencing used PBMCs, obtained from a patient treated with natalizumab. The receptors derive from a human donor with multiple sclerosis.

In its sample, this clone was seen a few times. CDR3 sequence (DNA): TGTGCCAGTAGTCAACAGGCCTTGACAACTAATGAAAAACTGTTTTTT. This codes for CASSQQALTTNEKLFF. This chain links TRBV19 with TRBJ1-4, with D perhaps TRBD1 (5 bases). The ends were cut back, 5 bases at V and 0 bases at J, with 13 bases in the middle. The CDR3 loop spans 16 amino acids. Germline V CDR1 and CDR2: LNHDA, SQIVND (reference sequence). Combining the CDR3 with reference TRBV19 and TRBJ1-4 gives the whole variable domain DGGITQSPKYLFRKEGQNVTLSCEQNLNHDAMYWYRQDPGQGLRLIYYSQIVNDFQKGDIAEGYSVSREKKESFPLTVTSAQKNPTAFYLCASSQQALTTNEKLFFGSGTQLSVL.

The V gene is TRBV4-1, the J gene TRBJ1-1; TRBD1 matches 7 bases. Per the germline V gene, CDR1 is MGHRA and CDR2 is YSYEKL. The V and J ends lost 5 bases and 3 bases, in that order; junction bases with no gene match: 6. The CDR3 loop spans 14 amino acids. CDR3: CASSGYRGDTEAFF. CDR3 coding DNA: TGCGCCAGCAGCGGATACAGGGGAGACACTGAAGCTTTCTTT.

CDR3 loop: CASSFLGGLNTEAFF. The CDR3 DNA reads as TGTGCCAGCAGTTTTCTGGGGGGACTGAACACTGAAGCTTTCTTT. The rearrangement uses TRBV28 and TRBJ1-1; maybe TRBD1 (5 bases). The germline CDR1 and CDR2 sequences are MDHEN and SYDVKM. This CDR3 is built from 15 residues. The germline V and J ends were trimmed by 3 bases and 0 bases, with 11 bases remaining between them.

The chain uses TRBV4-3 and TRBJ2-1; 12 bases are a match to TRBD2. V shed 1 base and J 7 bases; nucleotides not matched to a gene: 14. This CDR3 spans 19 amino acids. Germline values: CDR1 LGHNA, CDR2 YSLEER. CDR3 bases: TGCGCCAGCAGCCAAGGCCGGGAAGGGCTAGCGGGGGGGCGGAATGAGCAGTTCTTC. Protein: CASSQGREGLAGGRNEQFF.

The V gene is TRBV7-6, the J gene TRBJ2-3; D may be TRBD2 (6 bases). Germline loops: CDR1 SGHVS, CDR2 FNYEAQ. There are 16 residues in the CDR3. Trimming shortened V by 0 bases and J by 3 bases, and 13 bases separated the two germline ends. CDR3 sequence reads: CASSLAQGGVTDTQYF. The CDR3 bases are TGTGCCAGCAGCTTAGCGCAGGGCGGGGTAACAGATACGCAGTATTTT.

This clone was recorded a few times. The CDR3 bases are TGTGCCAGCAGTCCACAGGGGATTATTCGGGGCTACACCTTC. Encoded protein: CASSPQGIIRGYTF. The chain employs TRBV27 and TRBJ1-2, with 7 bases fitting TRBD1. This CDR3 has 14 residues. With V trimmed by 5 bases and J by 8 bases, 11 bases remained unmatched. CDR1 is MNHEY, CDR2 SMNVEV, per germline (reference sequence).

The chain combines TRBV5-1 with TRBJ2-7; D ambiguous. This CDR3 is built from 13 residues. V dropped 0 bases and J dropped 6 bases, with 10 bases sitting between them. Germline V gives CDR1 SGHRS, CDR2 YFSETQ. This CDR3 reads CASSLDSSAEQYF. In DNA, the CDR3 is TGCGCCAGCAGCTTGGATAGCTCGGCCGAGCAGTACTTC.

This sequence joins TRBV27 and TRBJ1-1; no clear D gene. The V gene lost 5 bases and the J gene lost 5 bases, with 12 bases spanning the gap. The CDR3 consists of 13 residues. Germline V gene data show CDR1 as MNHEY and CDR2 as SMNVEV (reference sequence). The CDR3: CASSATRGTEAFF. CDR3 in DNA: TGTGCCAGCAGTGCCACCCGAGGTACTGAAGCTTTCTTT.

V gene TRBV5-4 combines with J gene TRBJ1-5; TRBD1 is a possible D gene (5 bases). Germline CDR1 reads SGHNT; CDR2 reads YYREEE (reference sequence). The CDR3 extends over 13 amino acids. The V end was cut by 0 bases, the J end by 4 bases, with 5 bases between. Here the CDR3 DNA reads TGTGCCAGCAGCTTGGGACAGAATCAGCCCCAGCATTTT. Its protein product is CASSLGQNQPQHF.

The CDR3 sequence is CSASWEYEQYF. The CDR3 DNA follows: TGCAGTGCTAGCTGGGAATACGAGCAGTACTTC. The V call is TRBV20-1, the J call TRBJ2-7; D call uncertain. CDR1 DFQATT and CDR2 SNEGSKA come from the germline V gene (reference sequence). The CDR3 is made up of 11 amino acids. The V end lost 3 bases, the J end lost 4 bases, and 7 bases lay between the germline ends.

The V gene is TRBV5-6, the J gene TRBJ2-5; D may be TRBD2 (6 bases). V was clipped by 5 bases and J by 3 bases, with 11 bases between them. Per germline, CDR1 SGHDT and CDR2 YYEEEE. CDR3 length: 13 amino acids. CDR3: CASSWRGEETQYF. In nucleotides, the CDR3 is TGTGCCAGCAGTTGGAGGGGCGAAGAGACCCAGTACTTC.

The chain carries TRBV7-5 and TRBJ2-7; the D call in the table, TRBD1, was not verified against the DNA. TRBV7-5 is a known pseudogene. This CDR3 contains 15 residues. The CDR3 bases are TGTGCCAGAAGCCTGCGACCGGGACATACCCACGAGCAGTACTTC. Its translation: CARSLRPGHTHEQYF.

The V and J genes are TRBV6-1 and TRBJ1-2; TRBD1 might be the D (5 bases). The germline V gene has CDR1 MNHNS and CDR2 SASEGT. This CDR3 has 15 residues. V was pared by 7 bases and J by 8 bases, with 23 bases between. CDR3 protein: CASTQTGVPQGGYTF. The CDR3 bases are TGTGCCAGCACCCAAACGGGGGTTCCCCAGGGAGGCTACACCTTC.

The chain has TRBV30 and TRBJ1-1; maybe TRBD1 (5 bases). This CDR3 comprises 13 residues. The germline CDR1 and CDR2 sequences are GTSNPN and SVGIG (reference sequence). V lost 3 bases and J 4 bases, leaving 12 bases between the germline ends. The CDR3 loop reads CAWRTPGPTEAFF. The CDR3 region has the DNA TGTGCCTGGAGAACCCCGGGACCCACTGAAGCTTTCTTT.

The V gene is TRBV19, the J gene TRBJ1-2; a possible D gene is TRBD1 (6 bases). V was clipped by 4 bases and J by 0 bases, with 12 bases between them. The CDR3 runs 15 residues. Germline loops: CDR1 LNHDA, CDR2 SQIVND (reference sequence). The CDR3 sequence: CASSNTGWANYGYTF. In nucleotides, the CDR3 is TGTGCCAGTAGTAATACAGGGTGGGCTAACTATGGCTACACCTTC.

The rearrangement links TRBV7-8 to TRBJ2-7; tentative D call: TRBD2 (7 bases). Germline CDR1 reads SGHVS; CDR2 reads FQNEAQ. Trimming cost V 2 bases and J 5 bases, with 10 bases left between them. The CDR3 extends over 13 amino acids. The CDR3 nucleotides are TGTGCCAGCAGCTTACGGGGGGCCCACGAGCAGTACTTC. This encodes CASSLRGAHEQYF.

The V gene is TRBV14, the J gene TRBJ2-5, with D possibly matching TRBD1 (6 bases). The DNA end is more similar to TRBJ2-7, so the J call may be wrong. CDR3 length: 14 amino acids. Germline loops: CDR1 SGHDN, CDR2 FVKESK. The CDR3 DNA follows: TGTGCCAGCAGCCAATGGGGGCTAGCCTACGAGCAGTACTTC. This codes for CASSQWGLAYEQYF.

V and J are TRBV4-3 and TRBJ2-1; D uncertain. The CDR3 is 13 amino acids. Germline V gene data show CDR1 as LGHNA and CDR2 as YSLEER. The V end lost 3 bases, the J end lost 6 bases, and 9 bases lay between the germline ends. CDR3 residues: CASSHGVSNEQFF. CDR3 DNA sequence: TGCGCCAGCAGCCATGGGGTCTCCAATGAGCAGTTCTTC.